This is a list of T cell receptor beta chains from one sample in a study of long-term antiretroviral therapy in people with HIV. Sequencing was performed with immunoSEQ multiplex PCR; in TCRdb, only in-frame clones are kept and a portion is missing. The repertoire holds approximately 26,000 clones, with about 85% as singletons. This material consisted of unsorted PBMCs, taken 2.3 years after starting antiretroviral therapy. These receptors came from a man aged 40-49 years with HIV. CDR3s include the opening cysteine and the closing phenylalanine or tryptophan. A D gene is named only where the DNA matches it firmly. Where a row states a size, it is once, few, many or the class of an expanded clone; other rows omit it.

j_gene | d_gene | abundance | v_gene | CDR3nt | CDR3aa
TRBJ2-1 | . | . | TRBV10-1 | TGCGCCAGCAGTAGCGGTCTCTACAATGAGCAGTTCTTC | CASSSGLYNEQFF
TRBJ2-1 | . | . | TRBV11-3 | TGTGCCAGCAGCTTAGGGCCTTACAATGAGCAGTTCTTC | CASSLGPYNEQFF
TRBJ1-6 | . | few | TRBV28 | TGTGCCAGCAGCCCTCCCACGGGGAACAATTCACCCCTCCACTTT | CASSPPTGNNSPLHF
TRBJ2-1 | . | . | TRBV5-1 | TGCGCCAGCAGCCCACAGGGATCTGAGCAGTTCTTC | CASSPQGSEQFF
TRBJ1-3 | . | once | TRBV30 | TGTGCCTGGAGTGTTGGTGGAAACACCATATATTTT | CAWSVGGNTIYF
TRBJ1-1 | . | . | TRBV19 | TGTGCCAGTAGTATAGACAGACTGAACACTGAAGCTTTCTTT | CASSIDRLNTEAFF
TRBJ2-2 | . | . | TRBV9 | TGTGCCAGCTCCTCGGGGACTTTGGGGACCGGGGAGCTGTTTTTT | CASSSGTLGTGELFF
TRBJ1-5 | . | . | TRBV4-1 | TGCGCCAGCAGCCAAGACAATAGCAATCAGCCCCAGCATTTT | CASSQDNSNQPQHF
TRBJ2-3 | TRBD1 | . | TRBV12-5 | TGTGCTAGTGGTGGGACAGGGTATAGCACAGATACGCAGTATTTT | CASGGTGYSTDTQYF
TRBJ1-2 | . | once | TRBV6-6 | TGTGCCAGCTCAGGGGACAAACTAAACTATGGCTACACCTTC | CASSGDKLNYGYTF
TRBJ2-1 | TRBD1 | . | TRBV7-8 | TGTGCCAGCAGCCCAATGAGCGGGACAGGGTATTACAATGAGCAGTTCTTC | CASSPMSGTGYYNEQFF
TRBJ2-7 | . | . | TRBV7-9 | TGTGCCAGCAGCCCGGACGGCTACGAGCAGTACTTC | CASSPDGYEQYF
TRBJ1-2 | TRBD1 | . | TRBV6-5 | TGTGCCAGCAGTTTACAGACAGGGGTCTTCAACTATGGCTACACCTTC | CASSLQTGVFNYGYTF
TRBJ1-2 | TRBD1 | once | TRBV19 | TGTGCCAGTAGTATAGGGTGGGACAGGAACTCATTTTATGGCTACACCTTC | CASSIGWDRNSFYGYTF
TRBJ2-5 | TRBD1 | . | TRBV2 | TGTGCCGGACAGGGGGCGCTGAGCCAAGAGACCCAGTACTTC | CAGQGALSQETQYF